This T cell receptor (beta chain) was found in a study of OX40 agonist ivuxolimab in advanced cancers. About the study as a whole: Ivuxolimab was a fully human IgG2 agonistic monoclonal antibody targeting the costimulatory receptor OX40 (CD134). Intravenous ivuxolimab was administered to patients every 2 weeks at six dose levels: 0.01, 0.1, 0.3, 1.5, 3 and 10 mg/kg. Of the roughly 52 dose-escalation patients, hepatocellular carcinoma was present in 19, melanoma in around 15, renal cell carcinoma in 9 and head and neck cancer in 9. In the dose-escalation cohort, around four fifths of patients were male, and the mean age was approximately 60 years, with a range of about 23 to 90. Patients were allowed to have had prior anti-PD-1, anti-PD-L1 or anti-CTLA-4 therapy, and approximately 37% of the dose-escalation patients had been treated with checkpoint inhibitors. Three dose-escalation patients achieved partial responses, one with hepatocellular carcinoma and two with cutaneous melanoma. The point of sequencing TCRbeta in the periphery was to test whether ivuxolimab changed TCR sequence diversity and drove clonal T-cell expansion. The paper describes the monotherapy dose-escalation part (N of about 47 patients) of the phase I trial of ivuxolimab.

The CDR1 and CDR2 encoded by the germline V gene are MDHEN and SYDVKM. Including the terminal cysteine and phenylalanine, the CDR3 comprises 17 residues. CDR3 DNA only is kept here, 51 bases in frame from base 1. The V end gives up 5 bases and the J end 2 bases, leaving 13 bases in the junction not matched to a gene. With regard to this clone: No cognate antigen has been identified for it. No base quality values were provided; no much bigger clone lies one nucleotide off.

The trial excluded patients who had a history of autoimmune disease or were on systemic immunosuppression. Peripheral blood for TCR sequencing was collected from all dose cohorts at baseline, on cycle 4 day 1, and on cycle 7 day 1. Samples came from an open-label, multicenter, first-in-human phase I dose-escalation trial of ivuxolimab. The trial enrolled adults with locally advanced or metastatic head and neck squamous cell, hepatocellular, melanoma or renal cell carcinoma. Before TCR sequencing, CD4+ and CD8+ T cells were separately sorted from peripheral blood. General study outcomes and caveats: In partial responders in the 0.1-3.0 mg/kg groups, normalized peripheral clonal expansion was found to be among the lowest, especially among CD8+ T cells. At doses of 0.1 to 3.0 mg/kg, clonal expansion of both CD4+ and CD8+ T cells in blood was seen between baseline and week 6. Which antigens the clonally expanded peripheral T cells were specific for was not determined. After ivuxolimab, CD8+ T cells had more expanded clones than CD4+ T cells on average. Low levels of normalized T-cell clonal expansion were also seen in some patients who did not respond.

Genomic DNA was isolated from the sorted cells so that the TCRbeta CDR3 region could be sequenced. TCRbeta CDR3 regions were sequenced using the immunoSEQ Assay. TCRdb obtained this table from immuneACCESS and retained in-frame rearrangements with V and J assigned. These tables miss some clones; where compared with another copy, unresolved V genes account for less than half of the shortfall, and the remainder is unexplained. The sample table records roughly 130,000 clones; just under 95% of these occur just once. Over 0.15% of the sample is taken by the ten largest. The sequence is built from TRBV28 and TRBJ2-7; 9 central nucleotides agree with TRBD1. The sequencing here drew on CD4+ or CD8+ T cells sorted from blood, taken in a trial of the OX40 agonist ivuxolimab. This TCR was sampled from an adult with an advanced solid tumor such as melanoma, head and neck, liver or kidney cancer. For the CDR3, the sequence is CASSDPIPGQGTYEQYF. At the DNA level, the sequence is TGTGCCAGCAGTGACCCTATACCGGGACAGGGCACCTACGAGCAGTACTTC.